Listed below are T cell receptor beta chains from one sample, sequenced in a study of T-cell reconstitution after alpha-beta-depleted transplantation in children. TCRdb recomputed calls from the PCR reads with MiXCR, one row per CDR3 protein. The data contain 440,000 or so distinct CDR3 sequences, approximately 41% of them singletons. The sequences come from PBMCs, collected before TCRalphabeta/CD19-depleted stem cell transplant. Every receptor here comes from a girl aged 2-10 years with aplastic anemia, due to receive a stem cell transplant. Both conserved end residues are part of each CDR3. A D gene is named only where the DNA matches it firmly. A row's size may be missing; if present it is once, few, many or a size class.

J gene: TRBJ2-3
D gene: .
V gene: TRBV5-1
clone size: few
CDR3 DNA: TGCGCCACCAGTAGGTTCACAGATACGCAGTATTTT
CDR3 protein: CATSRFTDTQYF

J gene: TRBJ1-2
D gene: TRBD1
V gene: TRBV2
clone size: many
CDR3 DNA: TGTGCCAGCATCCGAAACCCTCGACAGGGGCCGGGCTATGGCTACACCTTC
CDR3 protein: CASIRNPRQGPGYGYTF

J gene: TRBJ1-1
D gene: .
V gene: TRBV21-1
clone size: few
CDR3 DNA: TGTGCCAGCAGCAGGGGGGGAGTTAAGAACACTGAAGCTTTCTTT
CDR3 protein: CASSRGGVKNTEAFF

J gene: TRBJ2-1
D gene: .
V gene: TRBV6-1
clone size: .
CDR3 DNA: TGTGCCAGCAGTAGCTCCACAGATGACCGATCCTACAATGAGCAGTTCTTC
CDR3 protein: CASSSSTDDRSYNEQFF

J gene: TRBJ2-1
D gene: .
V gene: TRBV24-1
clone size: many
CDR3 DNA: TGTGCCACCAGTGAAACAGGGTATGAGCAGTTCTTC
CDR3 protein: CATSETGYEQFF

J gene: TRBJ2-7
D gene: TRBD2
V gene: TRBV20-1
clone size: few
CDR3 DNA: TGCAGGGCCGTCCCGGGACTAGCGGGTCAGCTCCTCTCCTACGAGCAGTACTTC
CDR3 protein: CRAVPGLAGQLLSYEQYF

J gene: TRBJ2-1
D gene: TRBD2
V gene: TRBV28
clone size: .
CDR3 DNA: TGTGCCAGCAGTTCGTCCGGGACTAGTGAAGGGGATGAGCAGTTCTTC
CDR3 protein: CASSSSGTSEGDEQFF

J gene: TRBJ1-1
D gene: .
V gene: TRBV18
clone size: .
CDR3 DNA: TGTGCCAGCTCAGCTGATCAGGGAACTGAAGCTTTCTTT
CDR3 protein: CASSADQGTEAFF

J gene: TRBJ2-3
D gene: .
V gene: TRBV27
clone size: .
CDR3 DNA: TGTGCCAGCTGTGGGCCTCCCCATGGGGGTGGCACAGATACGCAGTATTTT
CDR3 protein: CASCGPPHGGGTDTQYF

J gene: TRBJ2-7
D gene: .
V gene: TRBV10-3
clone size: .
CDR3 DNA: TGTGCCATCAGTGAGGCGAGAGCCTACGAGCAGTACTTC
CDR3 protein: CAISEARAYEQYF

J gene: TRBJ1-2
D gene: TRBD1
V gene: TRBV28
clone size: .
CDR3 DNA: TGTGCCAGCAGTTACAGCACAGGGGCCCGGAGTGGCTACACCTTC
CDR3 protein: CASSYSTGARSGYTF

J gene: TRBJ2-4
D gene: .
V gene: TRBV5-4
clone size: .
CDR3 DNA: TGTGCCAGCAGCTTATCAAATATCAACATGGGATCTGGAAACATTCAGTACTTC
CDR3 protein: CASSLSNINMGSGNIQYF

J gene: TRBJ2-5
D gene: TRBD2
V gene: TRBV5-1
clone size: few
CDR3 DNA: TGCGCCAGCAGCCCCCGGGGGGGGGCTAAGCAAGAGACCCAGTACTTC
CDR3 protein: CASSPRGGAKQETQYF

J gene: TRBJ2-1
D gene: .
V gene: TRBV3-1
clone size: .
CDR3 DNA: TGTGCCAGCAGCTCGGGAGTTAGTACGTACAATGAGCAGTTCTTC
CDR3 protein: CASSSGVSTYNEQFF

J gene: TRBJ1-4
D gene: TRBD1
V gene: TRBV7-2
clone size: many
CDR3 DNA: TGTGCCAGCAGCTCACAGGGGGGGAATGAAAAACTGTTTTTT
CDR3 protein: CASSSQGGNEKLFF

J gene: TRBJ2-7
D gene: .
V gene: TRBV20-1
clone size: .
CDR3 DNA: TGCAGTGCTAGAGATCTTCGAGGCTACGAGCAGTACTTC
CDR3 protein: CSARDLRGYEQYF

J gene: TRBJ2-6
D gene: .
V gene: TRBV28
clone size: .
CDR3 DNA: TGTGCCAGCAGCCCCGAAGAGGTTTCAGTCCGTTCTGGGGCCAACGTCCTGACTTTC
CDR3 protein: CASSPEEVSVRSGANVLTF

J gene: TRBJ1-6
D gene: .
V gene: TRBV28
clone size: few
CDR3 DNA: TGTGCCAGCAGCCCCGAGGTTCGGCGCTCACCCCTCCACTTT
CDR3 protein: CASSPEVRRSPLHF

J gene: TRBJ2-3
D gene: TRBD2
V gene: TRBV5-4
clone size: many
CDR3 DNA: TGTGCCAGCAGCCTAACTAGCGGGAGGGATACGCAGTATTTT
CDR3 protein: CASSLTSGRDTQYF

J gene: TRBJ1-1
D gene: .
V gene: TRBV5-1
clone size: .
CDR3 DNA: TGCGCCAGCAGCTTGGTCATCGGGGAATCCACTGAAGCTTTCTTT
CDR3 protein: CASSLVIGESTEAFF

J gene: TRBJ1-1
D gene: TRBD1
V gene: TRBV5-1
clone size: .
CDR3 DNA: TGCGCCAGCAGCTTGGGGACAGGGGAGATGAACACTGAAGCTTTCTTT
CDR3 protein: CASSLGTGEMNTEAFF

J gene: TRBJ2-7
D gene: .
V gene: TRBV5-1
clone size: many
CDR3 DNA: TGCGCCAGCAGCTTGGACGGCCCGAGCTACGAGCAGTACTTC
CDR3 protein: CASSLDGPSYEQYF

J gene: TRBJ2-7
D gene: TRBD1
V gene: TRBV30
clone size: .
CDR3 DNA: TGTGCCTGGAGGGGACAGGGACTAACCTACGAGCAGTACTTC
CDR3 protein: CAWRGQGLTYEQYF

J gene: TRBJ2-4
D gene: .
V gene: TRBV29-1
clone size: .
CDR3 DNA: TGCAGCGTAAACAGGGAAACCATTCAGTACTTC
CDR3 protein: CSVNRETIQYF

J gene: TRBJ2-1
D gene: .
V gene: TRBV5-1
clone size: many
CDR3 DNA: TGCGCCAGCAGGCAACTCGATGAGCAGTTCTTC
CDR3 protein: CASRQLDEQFF

J gene: TRBJ2-2
D gene: .
V gene: TRBV20-1
clone size: .
CDR3 DNA: TGCAGTGCTAGATACGGGGGACCCGGGGAGCTGTTTTTT
CDR3 protein: CSARYGGPGELFF

J gene: TRBJ1-1
D gene: .
V gene: TRBV12-3/TRBV12-4
clone size: few
CDR3 DNA: TGTGCCAGCAGTCCCATGGGACGGTTGAACACTGAAGCTTTCTTT
CDR3 protein: CASSPMGRLNTEAFF

J gene: TRBJ2-1
D gene: .
V gene: TRBV4-1
clone size: .
CDR3 DNA: TGCGCCAGCAGCTCCTACGAAAGAGCGGACAATGAGCAGTTCTTC
CDR3 protein: CASSSYERADNEQFF

J gene: TRBJ2-1
D gene: TRBD2
V gene: TRBV6-1
clone size: few
CDR3 DNA: TGTGCCAGCGAGCGACTAGCGGGAGTCAGGGACAATGAGCAGTTCTTC
CDR3 protein: CASERLAGVRDNEQFF

J gene: TRBJ2-2
D gene: TRBD2
V gene: TRBV27
clone size: .
CDR3 DNA: TGTGCCAGCAGTTTATTTAACCAGGGAGGGAGCACCGGGGAGCTGTTTTTT
CDR3 protein: CASSLFNQGGSTGELFF

J gene: TRBJ2-1
D gene: .
V gene: TRBV10-2
clone size: .
CDR3 DNA: TGCGCCAGCAGTGCTGCTCGTGAGCAGTTCTTC
CDR3 protein: CASSAAREQFF

J gene: TRBJ2-3
D gene: TRBD1
V gene: TRBV5-1
clone size: few
CDR3 DNA: TGCGCCAGCAGCCGTTGGACAGGGGGCGTAGATACGCAGTATTTT
CDR3 protein: CASSRWTGGVDTQYF

J gene: TRBJ2-1
D gene: .
V gene: TRBV20-1
clone size: .
CDR3 DNA: TGCAGTGCATTGGGGGCCGGCCGCAATGAGCAGTTCTTC
CDR3 protein: CSALGAGRNEQFF

J gene: TRBJ2-1
D gene: .
V gene: TRBV28
clone size: .
CDR3 DNA: TGTGCCAGCAGCTCGCAGGGGGGCAAACGGTATGAGCAGTTCTTC
CDR3 protein: CASSSQGGKRYEQFF

J gene: TRBJ2-1
D gene: .
V gene: TRBV15
clone size: .
CDR3 DNA: TGTGCCACCAGCAGAGTCAGGGGCGGGTCCTACAATGAGCAGTTCTTC
CDR3 protein: CATSRVRGGSYNEQFF

J gene: TRBJ2-3
D gene: TRBD1
V gene: TRBV4-2
clone size: few
CDR3 DNA: TGTGCCAGCCCCTCAGGACGCAACGACGGACAGGGGTTGGGAGATACGCAGTATTTT
CDR3 protein: CASPSGRNDGQGLGDTQYF

J gene: TRBJ2-2
D gene: .
V gene: TRBV5-1
clone size: .
CDR3 DNA: TGCGCCAGCAGCTTCCCGGGACCTAACACCGGGGAGCTGTTTTTT
CDR3 protein: CASSFPGPNTGELFF

J gene: TRBJ2-2
D gene: .
V gene: TRBV28
clone size: few
CDR3 DNA: TGTGCCAGCAGTTTTGTCCACACCGGGGAGCTGTTTTTT
CDR3 protein: CASSFVHTGELFF

J gene: TRBJ1-2
D gene: .
V gene: TRBV28
clone size: few
CDR3 DNA: TGTGCCAGTTTACGGGGGGGCGGTGACTATGGCTACACCTTC
CDR3 protein: CASLRGGGDYGYTF

J gene: TRBJ2-2
D gene: TRBD2
V gene: TRBV12-3/TRBV12-4
clone size: few
CDR3 DNA: TGTGCCAGCATCCTCCTTCGGGGGGAGGGAAACACCGGGGAGCTGTTTTTT
CDR3 protein: CASILLRGEGNTGELFF

J gene: TRBJ2-3
D gene: .
V gene: TRBV7-3
clone size: .
CDR3 DNA: TGTGCCAGCAGCTTGGGCGTCACAGATACGCAGTATTTT
CDR3 protein: CASSLGVTDTQYF

J gene: TRBJ2-1
D gene: TRBD2
V gene: TRBV5-4
clone size: .
CDR3 DNA: TGTGCCAGCAGCTTACAGGCACCAGGACTAGCGGGAGGGCCTCGTAGCAGTGAGCAGTTCTTC
CDR3 protein: CASSLQAPGLAGGPRSSEQFF

J gene: TRBJ2-1
D gene: TRBD1
V gene: TRBV7-6
clone size: .
CDR3 DNA: TGTGCCAGCAGTTTTAACAGGGGGGTGGACAATGAGCAGTTCTTC
CDR3 protein: CASSFNRGVDNEQFF

J gene: TRBJ2-7
D gene: TRBD2
V gene: TRBV27
clone size: many
CDR3 DNA: TGTGCCAGCAGTTCGGGACTAGCTGCGGGCGAGCAGTACTTC
CDR3 protein: CASSSGLAAGEQYF

J gene: TRBJ2-7
D gene: TRBD2
V gene: TRBV20-1
clone size: .
CDR3 DNA: TGCAGTGCTACGACTAGCGGGTGGAGGCGGTTTGACGAGCAGTACTTC
CDR3 protein: CSATTSGWRRFDEQYF

J gene: TRBJ2-1
D gene: TRBD2
V gene: TRBV11-1
clone size: many
CDR3 DNA: TGTGCCAGCAGCTCTTGGACTAGCGGAAGCTCCTACAATGAGCAGTTCTTC
CDR3 protein: CASSSWTSGSSYNEQFF

J gene: TRBJ2-1
D gene: .
V gene: TRBV24-1
clone size: .
CDR3 DNA: TGTGCCACCGGTGATATGCCTAGCGCAAATGAGCAGTTCTTC
CDR3 protein: CATGDMPSANEQFF

J gene: TRBJ2-5
D gene: .
V gene: TRBV5-1
clone size: .
CDR3 DNA: TGCGCCAGCAGCTTCAATGGGGCCATGGAGACCCAGTACTTC
CDR3 protein: CASSFNGAMETQYF

J gene: TRBJ2-4
D gene: .
V gene: TRBV20-1
clone size: few
CDR3 DNA: TGCAGTGCTAGAGACGAGGGAGTAAACGGAAACATTCAGTACTTC
CDR3 protein: CSARDEGVNGNIQYF

J gene: TRBJ2-7
D gene: .
V gene: TRBV6-1
clone size: .
CDR3 DNA: TGTGCCAGCGCCTACCGCCACGAGCAGTACTTC
CDR3 protein: CASAYRHEQYF

J gene: TRBJ2-5
D gene: .
V gene: TRBV20-1
clone size: few
CDR3 DNA: TGCAGTGCTAGGCGGGGGCCCTCTCAAGAGACCCAGTACTTC
CDR3 protein: CSARRGPSQETQYF

J gene: TRBJ2-7
D gene: .
V gene: TRBV5-1
clone size: few
CDR3 DNA: TGCGCCAGCAGCTTTAGGGCGGGGGAGCAGTACTTC
CDR3 protein: CASSFRAGEQYF

J gene: TRBJ2-7
D gene: .
V gene: TRBV28
clone size: .
CDR3 DNA: TGTGCCAGCAGTCAGAACGCCTACGAGCAGTACTTC
CDR3 protein: CASSQNAYEQYF